Each of the 19 T cell receptor beta chains below was sequenced from the same sample in a study of radiation and T cells in renal cell carcinoma. Clones were sequenced by immunoSEQ multiplex PCR, and TCRdb holds only the in-frame ones, with some missing. The table has some 75,000 clones, roughly 82% seen once. Time point specified: blood 2 weeks post-SBRT. Treatment of the sample: 15 Gy SBRT to primary tumor, nephrectomy 4 weeks later. The sequencing used blood, collected from a patient whose treatment included radiotherapy and nephrectomy. The receptor source for this set is a man in his sixties with renal cell carcinoma.

V is TRBV7-7 and J is TRBJ2-1; 7 bases are a match to TRBD2. V shed 5 bases and J 9 bases; nucleotides not matched to a gene: 13. The CDR3 consists of 15 residues. In germline, CDR1 is SSHAT, CDR2 FNYEAQ (reference sequence). The CDR3 sequence: CASSAAGRESGEQFF. The CDR3 DNA is TGTGCCAGCAGCGCAGCGGGGCGGGAGTCCGGTGAGCAGTTCTTC.

This chain links TRBV19 with TRBJ2-1; D is possibly TRBD2 (5 bases). The CDR3 extends over 17 amino acids. V lost 5 bases and J 4 bases, leaving 21 bases between the germline ends. Germline-derived CDR1 and CDR2 are LNHDA and SQIVND (reference sequence). The CDR3 spells CASSPPPPGSRYNEQFF. CDR3 nucleotide sequence: TGTGCCAGTAGTCCGCCGCCCCCGGGATCCCGGTACAATGAGCAGTTCTTC.

The chain uses TRBV11-3 and TRBJ2-5; 9 bases line up with TRBD1. Germline V gene lookup returns CDR1 SGHNT and CDR2 YENEEA. The CDR3 runs to 15 residues. The junction had 8 bases not matched to a gene; V was cut back by 4 bases and J by 5 bases. CDR3 protein: CASSSGGTGMETQYF. CDR3 bases: TGTGCCAGCAGCTCAGGTGGGACAGGGATGGAGACCCAGTACTTC.

This chain uses TRBV27 with TRBJ2-1, with 9 bases fitting TRBD2. This CDR3 spans 16 amino acids. V lost 5 bases to trimming and J lost 0 bases; unmatched junction nucleotides: 5. The germline CDR1 and CDR2 sequences are MNHEY and SMNVEV (reference sequence). The CDR3 coding sequence is TGTGCCAGCAGTCCTTTTAGCGGGAGCTCCTACAATGAGCAGTTCTTC. This encodes CASSPFSGSSYNEQFF.

This chain connects TRBV5-1 to TRBJ2-2, with D possibly TRBD2 on 5 matching bases. This CDR3 contains 15 residues. The germline V gene has CDR1 SGHRS and CDR2 YFSETQ. V was shortened by 3 bases and J by 4 bases, with 13 bases between the two germline ends. The CDR3 coding sequence is TGCGCCAGCAGCTCCGGACTGGTAGGCACCGGGGAGCTGTTTTTT. This codes for CASSSGLVGTGELFF.

The genes are TRBV5-1 and TRBJ2-7; 11 nucleotides match TRBD1. CDR3 length equals 15 residues. Germline assignment: CDR1 SGHRS and CDR2 YFSETQ. V was pared by 5 bases and J by 3 bases, with 7 bases of the junction left unmatched. The CDR3 DNA sequence: TGCGCCAGCAGACCAACGGGACAGGGGGGCTACGAGCAGTACTTC. This codes for CASRPTGQGGYEQYF.

The gene calls are TRBV4-1 and TRBJ2-7, with a tentative D call TRBD1 (6 bases). V gave up 1 base and J gave up 3 bases, with 16 bases separating them. There are 16 residues in the CDR3. The germline V gene encodes CDR1 MGHRA and CDR2 YSYEKL. Written as DNA, the CDR3 is TGCGCCAGCAGCCAAGTCGTCCAGGGGATGGGCTACGAGCAGTACTTC. This sequence encodes CASSQVVQGMGYEQYF.

This clone was counted many times. The chain combines TRBV19 with TRBJ1-2; a possible D gene is TRBD1 (5 bases). Germline-derived CDR1 and CDR2 are LNHDA and SQIVND (reference sequence). Trimming shortened V by 6 bases and J by 4 bases, and 12 bases separated the two germline ends. The CDR3 is made up of 13 amino acids. CDR3 amino acids: CASRGTGPYGYTF. Written as DNA, the CDR3 is TGTGCCAGTAGAGGGACTGGTCCCTATGGCTACACCTTC.

The chain joins TRBV30 to TRBJ1-4, with D possibly matching TRBD1 (5 bases). In germline, CDR1 is GTSNPN, CDR2 SVGIG (reference sequence). V lost 2 bases, J lost 8 bases, and 15 bases lay in between. The CDR3 runs to 14 residues. CDR3 sequence (DNA): TGTGCCTGGAGTCCAGGGTCCGTACGGGAAAAACTGTTTTTT. It yields the protein CAWSPGSVREKLFF.

The chain links TRBV29-1 to TRBJ2-3, with D perhaps assigned TRBD1 or TRBD2 (5 bases each). The CDR3 contains 12 residues. The ends were cut back, 7 bases at V and 6 bases at J, with 14 bases in the middle. The V gene's germline CDR1 is SQVTM and CDR2 ANQGSEA. The CDR3 bases are TGCAGCGCGGGACCGCGAGAGGATACGCAGTATTTT. The encoded protein is CSAGPREDTQYF.

The CDR3 DNA follows: TGTGCCAGTAGTATTAGGTGGGACTTGGGGATGCAGCCCCAGCATTTT. Its translation is CASSIRWDLGMQPQHF. The gene calls are TRBV19 and TRBJ1-5; a weak D match, TRBD1 (5 bases). This CDR3 contains 16 residues. V lost 3 bases, J lost 7 bases, and 19 bases lay in between. Germline V gene lookup returns CDR1 LNHDA and CDR2 SQIVND (reference sequence).

The chain recombines TRBV9 with TRBJ2-7, with 8 positions matching TRBD1. CDR1 is SGDLS and CDR2 is YYNGEE in the germline V gene. With 0 bases clipped from V and 7 bases from J, the junction kept 3 bases outside the gene matches. CDR3 length: 13 residues. The CDR3 region has the DNA TGTGCCAGCAGCGTAGGAGGACAGGGAGAGCAGTACTTC. Translation: CASSVGGQGEQYF.

The chain carries TRBV28 and TRBJ2-1; 11 nucleotides match TRBD1. This CDR3 is built from 14 residues. Germline CDR1 reads MDHEN; CDR2 reads SYDVKM. J gave up 7 bases and V 5 bases, and 4 bases lay outside the gene matches. CDR3 loop: CASSQDRGHNEQFF. CDR3 sequence (DNA): TGTGCCAGCAGTCAGGACAGGGGGCATAATGAGCAGTTCTTC. The whole variable domain, filled in from reference TRBV28 and TRBJ2-1, reads DVKVTQSSRYLVKRTGEKVFLECVQDMDHENMFWYRQDPGLGLRLIYFSYDVKMKEKGDIPEGYSVSREKKERFSLILESASTNQTSMYLCASSQDRGHNEQFFGPGTRLTVL.

This clone appeared a single time. The rearrangement joins TRBV7-9 to TRBJ2-1; D call uncertain. This CDR3 contains 16 residues. The germline V and J ends were trimmed by 2 bases and 0 bases, with 11 bases remaining between them. From germline, CDR1 is SEHNR and CDR2 FQNEAQ (reference sequence). The CDR3 loop is CASSLQTPSSYNEQFF. In DNA, the CDR3 is TGTGCCAGCAGCTTACAGACCCCAAGCTCCTACAATGAGCAGTTCTTC.

The rearrangement uses TRBV28 and TRBJ2-1, with D maybe TRBD2 (6 bases). Germline V gene data show CDR1 as MDHEN and CDR2 as SYDVKM. The ends were cut back, 2 bases at V and 8 bases at J, with 19 bases in the middle. The CDR3 runs 16 residues. CDR3 nucleotide sequence: TGTGCCAGCAGTTTAACACCGGGAGCACTTGAATATGAGCAGTTCTTC. Translating it yields CASSLTPGALEYEQFF.

The V call is TRBV7-9, the J call TRBJ2-1; 12 positions match TRBD2. The junction had 13 bases not matched to a gene; V was cut back by 4 bases and J by 9 bases. This CDR3 region has 17 residues. Germline V gene lookup returns CDR1 SEHNR and CDR2 FQNEAQ (reference sequence). This CDR3 is CASSSRTSGMGSVEQFF. For the CDR3, the DNA is TGTGCCAGCAGCTCTCGGACTAGCGGGATGGGTAGTGTTGAGCAGTTCTTC.

The rearrangement uses TRBV16 and TRBJ2-5; D call uncertain. This CDR3 spans 13 amino acids. Per the germline V gene, CDR1 is KGHSY and CDR2 is FQNENV. The germline V and J ends were trimmed by 4 bases and 2 bases, with 8 bases remaining between them. The CDR3 DNA follows: TGTGCCAGCAGCCCCCCGCTACAAGAGACCCAGTACTTC. Amino acid sequence: CASSPPLQETQYF.

This chain uses TRBV27 with TRBJ1-2; 9 positions match TRBD1. This CDR3 is built from 14 residues. With V trimmed by 0 bases and J by 6 bases, 2 bases remained unmatched. CDR1 is MNHEY, CDR2 SMNVEV, per germline (reference sequence). CDR3 sequence: CASSLSGTGNGYTF. The CDR3 region has the DNA TGTGCCAGCAGTTTATCGGGGACAGGGAATGGCTACACCTTC.

This chain joins TRBV14 and TRBJ1-1; D gene ambiguous. The CDR3 has 13 amino acids. CDR1 SGHDN and CDR2 FVKESK come from the germline V gene. V was pared by 4 bases and J by 0 bases, with 6 bases between. CDR3 amino acids: CASSRLMNTEAFF. In DNA form, the CDR3 reads TGTGCCAGCAGCCGCCTTATGAACACTGAAGCTTTCTTT.